This T cell receptor (beta chain) is drawn from a study of cytomegalovirus exposure and HLA in healthy donors. V lost 4 bases to trimming and J lost 3 bases, with 9 bases between them. The CDR3 spans 14 residues. Germline V gene data show CDR1 as KGHSH and CDR2 as LQKENI. The PCR made use of 60 Vbeta and 13 Jbeta primers. Some clones are missing from TCRdb's copy, which holds only in-frame ones; the method was immunoSEQ multiplex PCR. The listing records roughly 50,000 clones. As for this clone: As yet, its antigen is unknown.

Study-level results: Most observed TCR sequences were rare, whereas some public TCRs were detected in many donors. In an earlier analysis, productive rearrangement rates for most beta V segments clustered near 87% or 30%. Equally common other TCR beta chains were less clonally expanded than HLA-associated ones, a later analysis found.

The V gene is TRBV18, the J gene TRBJ2-2, with a possible D match to TRBD1 (6 bases). Sequencing was carried out using PBMCs. The receptor's source is a woman in her thirties or forties in good health and CMV-seronegative. CDR3: CASSLAGDTGELFF. DNA of the CDR3: TGTGCCAGCTCACTAGCAGGGGACACCGGGGAGCTGTTTTTT.